A selection of T cell receptor beta chains follows, all from one sample in a study of blood T cell repertoires in COVID-19. Some clones are missing from TCRdb's copy, which holds only in-frame ones; the method was immunoSEQ multiplex PCR. Among roughly 250,000 clones, around 90% were seen once, and the ten largest hold 1.9%. Material: PBMCs or T cells enriched from blood (not recorded which). The source is a woman aged 18-35 years who had recovered from COVID-19. The CDR3 runs from the conserved cysteine through the conserved F or W. The D gene is left open where the match is weak. For some rows the clone size is stated as once, few or many, or as a class when expanded; others skip it.

V,D,J,size,DNA,CDR3
TRBV27,-,TRBJ2-3,-,TGTGCCAGCACCCCCCTAGGGGCCGGCACAGATACGCAGTATTTT,CASTPLGAGTDTQYF
TRBV2,-,TRBJ1-5,-,TGTGCCAGCAGCGGTGAGACTGCTCAGCCCCAGCATTTT,CASSGETAQPQHF
TRBV10-3,-,TRBJ2-3,-,TGTGCCATCATCCAAAACAGGCCAGGGGACACAGATACGCAGTATTTT,CAIIQNRPGDTDTQYF
TRBV2,-,TRBJ2-7,-,TGTGCCAGCTCAGGGTACGAGCAGTACTTC,CASSGYEQYF
TRBV28,TRBD1,TRBJ1-4,once,TGTGCCAGCAGTTTATCAGGGGGCGTACGGGAAAAACTGTTTTTT,CASSLSGGVREKLFF
TRBV19,TRBD1,TRBJ2-1,-,TGTGCCAGTAGTATAACCCGGGACAGGCGAAACAATGAGCAGTTCTTC,CASSITRDRRNNEQFF
TRBV7-9,-,TRBJ1-6,-,TGTGCCAGCAGCTCGACAGGAACCGGTAATTCACCCCTCCACTTT,CASSSTGTGNSPLHF
TRBV7-9,-,TRBJ2-2,-,TGTGCCAGCAGCCCTGACAGGCACCCCGGGGAGCTGTTTTTT,CASSPDRHPGELFF
TRBV11-2,-,TRBJ1-1,-,TGTGCCAGCAGCTTAGAAGGGGGGGGCACTGAAGCTTTCTTT,CASSLEGGGTEAFF
TRBV12-3/TRBV12-4,-,TRBJ2-2,-,TGTGCCAGCAGTTTTGGCAGCACCGGGGAGCTGTTTTTT,CASSFGSTGELFF
TRBV15,-,TRBJ1-5,-,TGTGCCACCAGCCCAATCCCGGGCAGGGGTTACAATCAGCCCCAGCATTTT,CATSPIPGRGYNQPQHF
TRBV19,TRBD1,TRBJ2-3,-,TGTGCCAGTAGTACAACCGGGACAGGGGGCCAAGATACGCAGTATTTT,CASSTTGTGGQDTQYF